This passage covers 12 T cell receptor beta chains from one sample sequenced in a study of CD8 T cells in Susac syndrome (dated by TCRdb to about 2019). The method behind the library was the immunoSEQ multiplex PCR assay. RNA was extracted using the RNeasy kit, and roughly 0.45 to 1 microgram was reverse transcribed with random hexamers. TCRdb reworked the public reads: Q25 trimming with fastp, MiXCR clone assembly, productive beta chains retained. Rows are combined by CDR3 protein, so each entry shows the most common genes and DNA. In this sample the table shows just over 150,000 distinct CDR3 sequences, just under 97% of which occur a single time. The leading ten clones occupy 0.15% of the sample. The sample comprised CD8+ T cells from PBMCs. The receptor source for this set is a human donor with multiple sclerosis.

The chain employs TRBV20-1 and TRBJ2-3; D is unresolved. With 2 bases removed from V and 5 bases from J, the gap between germline ends came to 11 bases. The germline V gene has CDR1 DFQATT and CDR2 SNEGSKA (reference sequence). The CDR3 totals 13 residues. The CDR3 is CSARLFLEDTQYF. The DNA for the CDR3 is TGCAGTGCTAGATTATTTTTGGAAGATACGCAGTATTTT.

This clonotype occurred once. The V gene is TRBV7-9, the J gene TRBJ2-3; no clear D gene. The CDR3 contains 16 residues. Germline V gives CDR1 SEHNR, CDR2 FQNEAQ (reference sequence). The V end lost 4 bases, the J end lost 2 bases, and 16 bases lay between the germline ends. In DNA, the CDR3 is TGTGCCAGCAGCTCCCCCCGAAGCCGGAACACAGATACGCAGTATTTT. It translates to CASSSPRSRNTDTQYF.

This chain uses TRBV12-3 or TRBV12-4 with TRBJ2-7; tentatively, D is TRBD1 (5 bases). This CDR3 comprises 15 residues. Trimming removed 5 bases at V and 2 bases at J, with 16 bases between. The CDR3 is CASSLLFDSPYEQYF. CDR3 nucleotide sequence: TGTGCCAGCAGTCTACTTTTCGACAGCCCCTACGAGCAGTACTTC.

The chain carries TRBV5-1 and TRBJ2-7, with D perhaps TRBD1 (6 bases). There are 15 residues in the CDR3. Per the germline V gene, CDR1 is SGHRS and CDR2 is YFSETQ. V was clipped by 0 bases and J by 1 base, with 11 bases between them. The CDR3 region has the DNA TGCGCCAGCAGCTTGGCAGGGGTGATATCCTACGAGCAGTACGTC. It specifies CASSLAGVISYEQYV.

CDR3 sequence: CASSSTGSGANVLTF. The DNA for the CDR3 is TGTGCCAGCAGCTCAACAGGGTCCGGGGCCAACGTCCTGACTTTC. V is TRBV7-3 and J is TRBJ2-6; D is perhaps TRBD1 (6 bases). Trimming took 4 bases from V and 4 from J, leaving 11 bases between them. This CDR3 has 15 residues. Germline V lookup: CDR1 SGHTA, CDR2 FQGTGA. Combining the CDR3 with reference TRBV7-3 and TRBJ2-6 gives the whole variable domain GAGVSQTPSNKVTEKGKYVELRCDPISGHTALYWYRQSLGQGPEFLIYFQGTGAADDSGLPNDRFFAVRPEGSVSTLKIQRTERGDSAVYLCASSSTGSGANVLTFGAGSRLTVL.

In its sample, this clonotype was seen once. The chain recombines TRBV29-1 with TRBJ2-5, with D possibly matching TRBD2 (7 bases). Trimming took 7 bases from V and 3 from J, leaving 15 bases between them. This CDR3 is 13 amino acids long. From germline, CDR1 is SQVTM and CDR2 ANQGSEA. CDR3 nucleotides: TGCAGCGGACTCCGGGGGGCGAAAGAGACCCAGTACTTC. It translates to CSGLRGAKETQYF.

The rearrangement joins TRBV2 to TRBJ2-4; the D call may be TRBD1 or TRBD2 (5 bases each). Germline V gene lookup returns CDR1 SNHLY and CDR2 FYNNEI. V shed 8 bases and J shed 3 bases, with 11 bases lying between them. The length of the CDR3 is 13 residues. The CDR3 DNA reads TGTGCCAGCGAGGGGTTAGACAAAAACATTCAGTACTTC. It specifies CASEGLDKNIQYF.

This clonotype came up once. The gene calls are TRBV4-1 and TRBJ2-3; no firm D call. This CDR3 is 15 amino acids long. V dropped 0 bases and J dropped 0 bases, with 7 bases sitting between them. In germline, CDR1 is MGHRA, CDR2 YSYEKL. Here the CDR3 DNA reads TGCGCCAGCAGCCAAGAAATGGGGAGCACAGATACGCAGTATTTT. Its protein product is CASSQEMGSTDTQYF.

Only one count was recorded for this clonotype. The chain employs TRBV4-1 and TRBJ2-7; TRBD1 is a possible D gene (6 bases). Trimming removed 3 bases from V and 2 bases from J, with 11 bases in between. Germline V gene lookup returns CDR1 MGHRA and CDR2 YSYEKL. The CDR3 spans 14 residues. CDR3: CASSHRDTAYEQYF. The CDR3 coding sequence is TGCGCCAGCAGCCACCGGGACACTGCCTACGAGCAGTACTTC.

The rearrangement links TRBV27 to TRBJ1-5; D gene ambiguous. This CDR3 is built from 14 residues. In germline, CDR1 is MNHEY, CDR2 SMNVEV (reference sequence). The germline V and J ends were trimmed by 6 bases and 3 bases, with 12 bases remaining between them. In nucleotides, the CDR3 is TGTGCCAGCAGCCCGGCCCCTTACAATCAGCCCCAGCATTTT. Translated, it gives CASSPAPYNQPQHF.

This clonotype was found once. The V gene is TRBV20-1, the J gene TRBJ2-7, with 7 bases matching TRBD2. The germline gives CDR1 DFQATT, CDR2 SNEGSKA (reference sequence). V lost 0 bases and J lost 4; bases outside the gene matches: 6. The CDR3 loop spans 14 amino acids. The CDR3 loop reads CSARDLSSGYEQYV. In nucleotides, the CDR3 is TGCAGTGCTAGAGATCTGAGTAGCGGGTACGAGCAGTACGTC.

The chain joins TRBV6-5 to TRBJ2-7, with a possible D match to TRBD2 (6 bases). CDR1 and CDR2 (germline): MNHEY, SVGAGI. The CDR3 is 13 amino acids. V gave up 2 bases and J gave up 4 bases, with 9 bases separating them. In DNA form, the CDR3 reads TGTGCCAGCAGTTACCTACGGGGGTACGAGCAGTACGTC. Its protein product is CASSYLRGYEQYV.